This T cell receptor (beta chain) was profiled in a study of T cells expressing NK-cell markers. Study-level background: HCMV seropositivity marked most of the eight sequenced donors; one was seronegative.

Study results and limitations: It was still unclear whether expanded NKG2C+ T cell clones were HCMV specific.

As concerns this clonotype: Antigen specificity is unknown.

Reanalyzing the 5' RACE reads, TCRdb keeps one entry per CDR3 protein, without DNA. This listing includes 300,000 to 500,000 distinct CDR3 sequences. In germline, CDR1 is GTSNPN, CDR2 SVGIG (reference sequence). The CDR3 spans 13 residues. The chain uses TRBV30 and TRBJ1-5; TCRdb's D gene call, TRBD1, goes unchecked for lack of DNA. The sequenced sample consisted of blood T cells: a sorted CD56 or NKG2C T cell subset, CD4+ or CD8+ T cells, or bulk PBMC T cells (not recorded which). This TCR came from a woman in her forties or fifties in good health. The CDR3 loop reads CACGQGDNQPQHF.